One and the same sample provided the 30 T cell receptor beta chains below, sequenced in a study of cytomegalovirus exposure and HLA in healthy donors (dated by TCRdb to 2016 to 2017). Receptor amplification or capture employed the immunoSEQ multiplex PCR assay. The multiplex PCR relied on a mix of 60 forward primers for TCR Vbeta segments and 13 reverse primers for TCR Jbeta segments. Not all clones reach the TCRdb copy of this immuneACCESS table, which keeps in-frame sequences only. Checked studies attribute under half of the gap to unresolved V genes and leave the rest unexplained. This sample comprises under 200,000 clones, roughly 12% of them detected only once. The top ten clones comprise less than 8.5% of the sample. What was sequenced was PBMCs. The receptors come from a man aged 50 to 59 in good health and CMV-seropositive.

The sample holds a few counts of this clone. The V gene is TRBV30, the J gene TRBJ1-2; 9 bases line up with TRBD1. The CDR3 runs 13 residues. Germline CDR1 is GTSNPN and CDR2 is SVGIG (reference sequence). V shed 0 bases and J 4 bases; nucleotides not matched to a gene: 0. In DNA, the CDR3 is TGTGCCTGGAGTGTGACAGGGGGCTATGGCTACACCTTC. Translating it yields CAWSVTGGYGYTF.

This rearrangement joins TRBV19 to TRBJ1-6; 7 positions agree with TRBD1. This CDR3 spans 14 amino acids. V lost 2 bases to trimming and J lost 13 bases; unmatched junction nucleotides: 8. Germline V gene lookup returns CDR1 LNHDA and CDR2 SQIVND (reference sequence). CDR3 loop: CASSINRGERPLHF. Here the CDR3 DNA reads TGTGCCAGTAGTATAAACAGGGGAGAAAGGCCCCTCCACTTT.

This chain uses TRBV6-1 with TRBJ1-1; no clear D. Germline values: CDR1 MNHNS, CDR2 SASEGT. This CDR3 is 13 amino acids long. Trimming left V 2 bases short and J 1 base short, with 5 bases between. The CDR3 sequence is CASSEPGNTEAFF. The CDR3 DNA reads as TGTGCCAGCAGTGAACCGGGGAACACTGAAGCTTTCTTT.

This clone was found a few times. The chain recombines TRBV19 with TRBJ1-1; possible D gene TRBD1, 6 bases. The length of the CDR3 is 12 residues. V was pared by 6 bases and J by 12 bases, with 17 bases between. Germline V gene sequence: CDR1 LNHDA, CDR2 SQIVND (reference sequence). The DNA for the CDR3 is TGTGCCAGTAGGAGACAGGCCGAGGGGCCTTTCTTT. This translates into CASRRQAEGPFF. Variable domain in full (rest from reference TRBV19 and TRBJ1-1): DGGITQSPKYLFRKEGQNVTLSCEQNLNHDAMYWYRQDPGQGLRLIYYSQIVNDFQKGDIAEGYSVSREKKESFPLTVTSAQKNPTAFYLCASRRQAEGPFFGQGTRLTVV.

V is TRBV4-3 and J is TRBJ2-3; 7 bases map to TRBD2. CDR1 LGHNA and CDR2 YSLEER come from the germline V gene. There are 15 residues in the CDR3. Trimming at V came to 0 bases and at J to 0 bases, leaving 0 bases not matched to a gene. CDR3 in DNA: TGCGCCAGCAGCCAAGATAGCGGGAGCACAGATACGCAGTATTTT. It is translated as CASSQDSGSTDTQYF.

The rearrangement links TRBV6-1 to TRBJ1-1; TRBD1 aligns across 8 bases. Trimming removed 6 bases from V and 0 bases from J; junction bases left unmatched: 3. This CDR3 comprises 14 residues. Germline V gene lookup returns CDR1 MNHNS and CDR2 SASEGT. In nucleotides, the CDR3 is TGTGCCAGCAGCCCGGACAGGGTGAACACTGAAGCTTTCTTT. Translation: CASSPDRVNTEAFF.

The chain uses TRBV9 and TRBJ1-2; 9 nucleotides line up with TRBD1. The CDR3 consists of 13 residues. V was pared by 3 bases and J by 6 bases, with 3 bases of the junction left unmatched. The germline V gene encodes CDR1 SGDLS and CDR2 YYNGEE. The CDR3 sequence is CASSAGQGNGYTF. CDR3 nucleotide sequence: TGTGCCAGCAGCGCGGGACAGGGAAATGGCTACACCTTC.

This clone was recorded a few times. The J gene is TRBJ1-2, the V gene TRBV20-1; D is undetermined. CDR3 length: 11 residues. Germline loops: CDR1 DFQATT, CDR2 SNEGSKA (reference sequence). Trimming left V 3 bases short and J 8 bases short, with 10 bases between. The CDR3 is CSASPGLGYTF. CDR3 sequence (DNA): TGCAGTGCTAGTCCGGGGTTGGGCTACACCTTC.

The chain uses TRBV19 and TRBJ1-3; 9 positions agree with TRBD1. The ends lost 6 bases at V and 0 bases at J; junction bases unmatched: 3. Germline CDR1 reads LNHDA; CDR2 reads SQIVND (reference sequence). The CDR3 covers 15 residues. DNA of the CDR3: TGTGCCAGTAGGGCGACAGGGGGCTCTGGAAACACCATATATTTT. It yields the protein CASRATGGSGNTIYF.

This clone was picked up a small number of times. This chain joins TRBV2 and TRBJ2-5, with D possibly TRBD2 on 6 matching bases. Deletions cut 4 bases from V and 4 bases from J, with 10 bases between. CDR3 length: 13 residues. Germline V gene lookup returns CDR1 SNHLY and CDR2 FYNNEI. The CDR3 nucleotides read TGTGCCAGCAGTGCGACTAGTCCAGAGACCCAGTACTTC. Its protein is CASSATSPETQYF.

This clone was recorded a few times. The chain combines TRBV28 with TRBJ1-4, with D perhaps matching TRBD1 (5 bases). Trimming took 5 bases from V and 6 from J, leaving 7 bases between them. In germline, CDR1 is MDHEN, CDR2 SYDVKM. The CDR3 loop spans 12 amino acids. The CDR3 here is CASSIRDEKLFF. CDR3 DNA: TGTGCCAGCAGTATCAGGGATGAAAAACTGTTTTTT.

The chain combines TRBV2 with TRBJ1-2, with TRBD1 as a possible D gene (5 bases). V shed 7 bases and J shed 0 bases, with 12 bases lying between them. The CDR3 consists of 14 residues. Germline V CDR1 and CDR2: SNHLY, FYNNEI. This CDR3 is CASKTDSSNYGYTF. The CDR3, as DNA: TGTGCCAGCAAGACAGATAGTTCTAACTATGGCTACACCTTC.

In this sample, this clone turned up a few times. V usage is TRBV27 and J usage is TRBJ1-1; D call uncertain. Trimming pared 2 bases from V and 0 bases from J, leaving 7 bases between. The CDR3 runs 14 residues. Germline-derived CDR1 and CDR2 are MNHEY and SMNVEV (reference sequence). The CDR3 region is CASSLRTVNTEAFF. CDR3 nucleotide sequence: TGTGCCAGCAGTTTACGTACGGTGAACACTGAAGCTTTCTTT.

This chain links TRBV6-1 with TRBJ2-7, with TRBD2 as a possible D gene (7 bases). Germline V gene data show CDR1 as MNHNS and CDR2 as SASEGT. The CDR3 length is 14 residues. V gave up 11 bases and J gave up 6 bases, with 23 bases separating them. The CDR3 sequence: CAGMGGLPPLEQYV. CDR3 bases: TGTGCCGGCATGGGGGGGCTGCCCCCTCTCGAGCAGTACGTC.

DNA for the CDR3: TGTGCCAGCCTGAGTAGGACAGGGTTGAACCAAGAGACCCAGTACTTC. This sequence encodes CASLSRTGLNQETQYF. V gene TRBV5-6 combines with J gene TRBJ2-5, with TRBD1 identical over 8 bases. The CDR3 totals 16 residues. Per germline, CDR1 SGHDT and CDR2 YYEEEE. Trimming removed 7 bases from V and 0 bases from J; junction bases left unmatched: 11. The full variable domain, in which reference TRBV5-6 and TRBJ2-5 provide the parts outside the CDR3, is DAGVTQSPTHLIKTRGQQVTLRCSPKSGHDTVSWYQQALGQGPQFIFQYYEEEERQRGNFPDRFSGHQFPNYSSELNVNALLLGDSALYLCASLSRTGLNQETQYFGPGTRLLVL.

The chain combines TRBV10-3 with TRBJ1-4; perhaps TRBD1 as D (5 bases). The CDR3 runs to 16 residues. V was cut by 0 bases and J by 4 bases, with 12 bases left in between. Looked up from germline, CDR1 is ENHRY and CDR2 is SYGVKD. CDR3 DNA sequence: TGTGCCATCAGTGAGTCGAGACAGACAAGTAATGAAAAACTGTTTTTT. Protein sequence: CAISESRQTSNEKLFF.

The V call is TRBV11-2, the J call TRBJ2-1, with 10 bases lining up with TRBD2. Germline V CDR1 and CDR2: SGHAT, FQNNGV. V shed 5 bases and J 10 bases; nucleotides not matched to a gene: 8. The CDR3 contains 14 residues. The DNA for the CDR3 is TGTGCCAGCAGCCCGGGACTAGCGTCTCTCGAGCAGTTCTTC. Amino acids: CASSPGLASLEQFF.

In this sample, this clone turned up a few times. J is TRBJ2-1 and V is TRBV7-6; D perhaps matches TRBD2 (6 bases). The CDR3 extends over 20 amino acids. Germline V gives CDR1 SGHVS, CDR2 FNYEAQ. The germline V and J ends were trimmed by 0 bases and 0 bases, with 21 bases remaining between them. The CDR3 loop is CASSLAKLADNAASYNEQFF. CDR3 DNA: TGTGCCAGCAGCTTAGCGAAACTAGCAGATAACGCGGCCTCCTACAATGAGCAGTTCTTC. The full variable domain, with the rest looked up from reference TRBV7-6 and TRBJ2-1, is GAGVSQSPRYKVTKRGQDVALRCDPISGHVSLYWYRQALGQGPEFLTYFNYEAQQDKSGLPNDRFSAERPEGSISTLTIQRTEQRDSAMYRCASSLAKLADNAASYNEQFFGPGTRLTVL.

Turning to this clone: One junction end does not reproduce the germline sequence, and a read error may be involved. This rearrangement joins TRBV6-5 to TRBJ1-2; 7 nucleotides agree with TRBD1. The CDR3 runs 13 residues. In germline, CDR1 is MNHEY, CDR2 SVGAGI. CDR3 sequence reads: CASSIGTAYGYNF. The CDR3 DNA is TGTGCCAGCAGCATTGGGACAGCATATGGCTACAACTTC.

A few counts support this clone. The chain couples TRBV4-1 to TRBJ1-2, with 7 bases fitting TRBD1. V was clipped by 8 bases and J by 4 bases; unmatched bases: 10. Germline assignment: CDR1 MGHRA and CDR2 YSYEKL. The CDR3 contains 14 residues. In nucleotides, the CDR3 is TGCGCCAGCGGAACAGGGGAAACACTCTATGGCTACACCTTC. Its protein product is CASGTGETLYGYTF.

A few counts support this clone. The rearrangement links TRBV2 to TRBJ1-5; no firm D call. The V end lost 6 bases, the J end lost 6 bases, and 12 bases lay between the germline ends. CDR1 and CDR2 (germline): SNHLY, FYNNEI. The CDR3 contains 13 residues. In nucleotides, the CDR3 is TGTGCCAGCAGGGGCCCGGTCGGTCAGCCCCAGCATTTT. Its protein is CASRGPVGQPQHF.

The rearrangement joins TRBV7-9 to TRBJ1-2, with D tentatively TRBD1 (5 bases). Germline V lookup: CDR1 SEHNR, CDR2 FQNEAQ (reference sequence). V lost 8 bases and J lost 6, with 16 bases in between. The CDR3 has 13 amino acids. The CDR3 nucleotides read TGTGCCAGCGGGGACTCGATAGGGGATGGCTACACCTTC. Protein product: CASGDSIGDGYTF.

This clone was detected a few times. A much more abundant neighbour one base away suggests this may be a read error. The gene calls are TRBV5-4 and TRBJ2-3; D remains ambiguous. CDR3 size: 13 residues. Germline CDR1 and CDR2: SGHNT and YYREEE (reference sequence). For the CDR3, the DNA is TGCGCCAGCAGCCACCGGGGCACAGATACGCAGTATTTT. Encoded protein: CASSHRGTDTQYF.

There are a few counts of this clone. The CDR3 region has the DNA TGTGCCAGCAGTGCACAGGGCCCCGCGCAGTATTTT. This sequence encodes CASSAQGPAQYF. This chain uses TRBV2 with TRBJ2-3; D possibly corresponds to TRBD1 (6 bases). The CDR3 is 12 residues long. The germline V gene encodes CDR1 SNHLY and CDR2 FYNNEI. The germline V and J ends were trimmed by 4 bases and 10 bases, with 12 bases remaining between them.

The chain combines TRBV9 with TRBJ1-2, with D unclear. V was trimmed by 4 bases and J by 3 bases, leaving 16 bases between them. Germline V gene lookup returns CDR1 SGDLS and CDR2 YYNGEE. The length of the CDR3 is 15 residues. In DNA form, the CDR3 reads TGTGCCAGCAGCACCCTAGGTGGAGGCGACTATGGCTACACCTTC. This sequence encodes CASSTLGGGDYGYTF.

This clone has more than one count but fewer than ten. V and J are TRBV14 and TRBJ1-2; TRBD1 is a possible D gene (5 bases). This CDR3 contains 14 residues. Germline V CDR1 and CDR2: SGHDN, FVKESK. With 1 base removed from V and 4 bases from J, the gap between germline ends came to 10 bases. CDR3 DNA sequence: TGTGCCAGCAGCCAAGCTGACAGCCGCTATGGCTACACCTTC. Its protein is CASSQADSRYGYTF. Full variable domain (remainder filled in from reference TRBV14 and TRBJ1-2): EAGVTQFPSHSVIEKGQTVTLRCDPISGHDNLYWYRRVMGKEIKFLLHFVKESKQDESGMPNNRFLAERTGGTYSTLKVQPAELEDSGVYFCASSQADSRYGYTFGSGTRLTVV.

This clone was observed a handful of times. The chain joins TRBV6-6 to TRBJ1-3, with 9 positions matching TRBD1. The germline V gene has CDR1 MNHNY and CDR2 SVGAGI (reference sequence). The CDR3 is 16 residues long. The ends lost 0 bases at V and 3 bases at J; junction bases unmatched: 3. DNA for the CDR3: TGTGCCAGCAGTTACTCGCGACAGGGGGTTGGAAACACCATATATTTT. It encodes CASSYSRQGVGNTIYF.

This clone was detected a few times. This sequence joins TRBV6-5 and TRBJ1-5; D remains ambiguous. The CDR3 is 13 amino acids. CDR1 and CDR2 from the germline V gene are MNHEY and SVGAGI. V was cut by 4 bases and J by 3 bases, with 7 bases left in between. This CDR3 is CASSFTHNQPQHF. DNA of the CDR3: TGTGCCAGCAGTTTCACACACAATCAGCCCCAGCATTTT.

The V call is TRBV5-4, the J call TRBJ2-1; 11 nucleotides align to TRBD2. Germline V gene lookup returns CDR1 SGHNT and CDR2 YYREEE (reference sequence). The V and J ends lost 2 bases and 6 bases, in that order; junction bases with no gene match: 4. The CDR3 has 15 amino acids. The CDR3 sequence is CASSLALAGVNEQFF. DNA of the CDR3: TGTGCCAGCAGCTTAGCACTAGCGGGGGTCAATGAGCAGTTCTTC.

The V call is TRBV19, the J call TRBJ2-7; the match to TRBD1 covers 7 bases. From germline, CDR1 is LNHDA and CDR2 SQIVND (reference sequence). The junction had 9 bases not matched to a gene; V was cut back by 6 bases and J by 7 bases. The CDR3 is made up of 13 amino acids. The CDR3 region is CASSHGTAGEQYF. In DNA form, the CDR3 reads TGTGCCAGTAGCCATGGGACAGCCGGAGAGCAGTACTTC.